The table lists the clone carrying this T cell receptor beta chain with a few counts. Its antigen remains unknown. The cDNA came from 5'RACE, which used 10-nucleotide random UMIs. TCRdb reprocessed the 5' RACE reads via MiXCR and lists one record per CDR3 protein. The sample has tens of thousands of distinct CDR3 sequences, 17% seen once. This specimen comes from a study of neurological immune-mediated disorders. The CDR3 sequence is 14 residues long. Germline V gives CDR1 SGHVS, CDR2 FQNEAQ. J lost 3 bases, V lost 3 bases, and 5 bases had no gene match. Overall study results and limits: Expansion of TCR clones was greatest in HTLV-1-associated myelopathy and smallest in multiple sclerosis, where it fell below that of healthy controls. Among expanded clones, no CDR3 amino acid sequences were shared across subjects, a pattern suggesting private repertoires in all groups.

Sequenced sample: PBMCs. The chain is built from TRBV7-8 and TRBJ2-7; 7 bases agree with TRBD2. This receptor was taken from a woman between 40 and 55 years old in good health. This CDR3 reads CASSFSGAGYEQYF. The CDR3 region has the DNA TGTGCCAGCAGCTTCAGCGGGGCCGGCTACGAGCAGTACTTC.